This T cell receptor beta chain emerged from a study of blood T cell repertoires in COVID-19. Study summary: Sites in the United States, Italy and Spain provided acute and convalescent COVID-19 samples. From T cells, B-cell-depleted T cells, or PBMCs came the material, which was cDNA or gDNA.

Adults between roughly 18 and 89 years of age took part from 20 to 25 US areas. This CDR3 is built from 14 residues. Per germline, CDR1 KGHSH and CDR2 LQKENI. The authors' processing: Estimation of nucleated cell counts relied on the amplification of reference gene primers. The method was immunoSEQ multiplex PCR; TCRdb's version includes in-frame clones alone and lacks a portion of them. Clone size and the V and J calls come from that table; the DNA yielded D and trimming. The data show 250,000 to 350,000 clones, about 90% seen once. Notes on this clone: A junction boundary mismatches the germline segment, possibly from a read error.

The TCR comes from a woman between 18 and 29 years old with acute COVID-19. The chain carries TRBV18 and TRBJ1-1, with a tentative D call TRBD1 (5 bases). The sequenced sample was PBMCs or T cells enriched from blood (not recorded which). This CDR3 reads CASSSPWGYSEAFF. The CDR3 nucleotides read TGTGCCAGCTCATCACCATGGGGCTATAGTGAAGCTTTCTTT.